This TCR beta chain emerged from a study of T-cell reconstitution after alpha-beta-depleted transplantation in children. V lost 5 bases and J 2 bases, leaving 17 bases between the germline ends. The CDR3 is made up of 16 amino acids. The germline CDR1 and CDR2 sequences are SGHTA and FQGTGA. Unique molecular identifiers were incorporated into the prepared TCRbeta library. TCRdb re-called the PCR reads with MiXCR, one entry per CDR3 protein. The sample comprises 500,000 to 650,000 distinct CDR3 sequences, roughly 10% of which are singletons, and about 15% rests with the top ten. This TCR derives from a female patient aged 2-9 years who had a stem cell transplant for aplastic anemia, so the T cells may come from the graft donor. The sequences come from PBMCs, mostly from graft donor cells, collected 180 days after TCRalphabeta/CD19-depleted stem cell transplant. The J gene is TRBJ2-3, the V gene TRBV7-3, with D possibly being TRBD1 or TRBD2 (5 bases each). DNA of the CDR3: TGTGCCAGCAGCCATTCCGGGACCTATTTCACAGATACGCAGTATTTT. Encoded protein: CASSHSGTYFTDTQYF.